This TCR beta chain stems from a study of metastatic and nonmetastatic thyroid tumors. Study-wide context: Across peripheral blood and tumor or nodule tissue samples taken from malignant and benign thyroid patients, the repertoires were compared with one another.

No treatment of any kind had been given to any patient before thyroid surgery. Original handling: Clinicopathological groups differed in CDR3, with these differences serving to build a distant-metastasis classifier for papillary thyroid cancer. TCRdb ran MiXCR on the PCR reads. Clone size and V and J calls follow TCRdb, not the original study. The sample has 43,000 or so clones; around 25% are singletons. This clone was observed at least ten times. Its antigen is not known. The study's findings and limits: Versus benign nodules, malignant thyroid tumors reportedly had significantly higher TCR beta diversity, in blood and tumor.

The clonotype comes from a male donor with papillary thyroid cancer or a benign thyroid nodule (not recorded which). Some clones in this sample may be carry-over from other donors' samples. Sequencing was carried out using blood.

CDR3 protein: CASSTQAGVTYNEQFF. CDR3 nucleotides: TGCGCCAGCAGCACACAAGCGGGAGTCACCTACAATGAGCAGTTCTTC. This chain joins TRBV5-1 and TRBJ2-1, with 8 bases matching TRBD2. The length of the CDR3 is 16 residues. J gave up 2 bases and V 4 bases, and 8 bases lay outside the gene matches. The germline V gene has CDR1 SGHRS and CDR2 YFSETQ.